This TCR beta chain comes out of a study of tumor-infiltrating lymphocytes in localized non-small cell lung cancer. On the study more broadly: Several tumor histologies, both smoking statuses, and some post-neoadjuvant chemotherapy samples were included. The study, taken as a whole, reports: Not all patients were TCR sequenced, owing to tissue quantity. No T-cell fraction difference was seen between IM1 and IM2 tumors. Tumors had more T cell infiltration than uninvolved lung, per TCRbeta sequencing and CD3 counts.

The CDR3 has 14 amino acids. Germline CDR1 reads LGHNA; CDR2 reads YNFKEQ. Trimming removed 7 bases at V and 5 bases at J, with 17 bases between. Some clones are missing from TCRdb's copy, which holds only in-frame ones; the method was immunoSEQ multiplex PCR. The table lists some 22,000 clones, approximately 80% of them singletons, with 3% to 4% in the top ten. Worth noting for this clone: Antigen unknown.

V is TRBV4-2 and J is TRBJ1-1, with D perhaps matching TRBD1 (5 bases). Sequenced sample: lung tumor tissue. The clonotype originates from a human donor with non-small cell lung cancer. As DNA, the CDR3 is TGTGCCAGCACCCCTCGTGGGGCTGAGACTGAAGCTTTCTTT. Its translation is CASTPRGAETEAFF.